The clone carrying this TCR beta chain was picked up a small number of times. It was cDNA, reverse transcribed from extracted RNA, that served as the sequencing template. Assay: immunoSEQ multiplex PCR; the TCRdb copy retains only in-frame clones and omits some. This sample has approximately 200,000 clones, with about 62% found just once. The data belong to a study of CD8+ T cells in alopecia areata. The CDR3 runs 13 residues. V shed 5 bases and J shed 8 bases, with 15 bases lying between them. The germline gives CDR1 SEHNR, CDR2 FQNEAQ (reference sequence). Documented treatment: oral pan-JAK inhibitor, 5-10 mg twice daily. Peripheral blood, together with lesional scalp punch biopsies, was collected from alopecia areata patients.

Sequencing used CD4+ T cells sorted from blood, obtained at week 24, from a patient treated with tofacitinib. The receptor comes from a human donor with alopecia areata. The chain combines TRBV7-9 with TRBJ1-1, with a weak D call TRBD1 (6 bases). CDR3 loop: CASSTRGDREAFF. In nucleotides, the CDR3 is TGTGCCAGCAGCACCCGAGGAGACAGGGAAGCTTTCTTT.